This entry is about one T cell receptor beta chain. Its antigen is as yet unknown. These data come from a study of cytomegalovirus exposure and HLA in healthy donors. Germline V gene lookup returns CDR1 SGHTA and CDR2 FQGNSA. V was clipped by 5 bases and J by 4 bases, with 21 bases between them. The length of the CDR3 is 16 residues. General observations from the study: Later analysis associated a missense DCLRE1C variant with TCR beta V- and J-gene trimming.

Both 60 Vbeta primers and 13 Jbeta primers went into the PCR. Sequencing was performed with immunoSEQ multiplex PCR; in TCRdb, only in-frame clones are kept and a portion is missing. Here the sample table reports approximately 110,000 clones. V is TRBV7-2 and J is TRBJ2-7; D perhaps matches TRBD1 (5 bases). Sequencing was performed on PBMCs. This TCR was recovered from a middle-aged man in good health and CMV-seronegative. CDR3 amino acids: CASSQSTAPLVYEQYF. Written as DNA, the CDR3 is TGTGCCAGCAGCCAATCGACAGCGCCTCTTGTATACGAGCAGTACTTC.